Sequencing of this T cell receptor beta chain was carried out in a study of blood T cell repertoires in COVID-19. Study background: Samples came from the United States, Italy and Spain, spanning acute and convalescent COVID-19. T cells, B-cell-depleted T cells, or PBMCs provided the cDNA or gDNA that served as material.

In the authors' workflow: Cell counts per sample came from amplifying reference gene primers. Repertoires were generated with immunoSEQ multiplex PCR, while TCRdb's copy carries only in-frame clones and drops some. The V and J calls and clone size come from that table; D and trimming were worked out from the DNA. The repertoire holds approximately 250,000 clones, with about 90% as singletons. Trimming stripped 0 bases from V and 0 bases from J, with 9 bases between. Germline CDR1 is MNHNY and CDR2 is SVGAGI (reference sequence). The CDR3 is 16 amino acids. During active infection, Seattle patients enrolled and were then monitored through disease.

The sequence was collected from a woman in her sixties or seventies with COVID-19, enrolled during active disease. J is TRBJ1-3 and V is TRBV6-6, with no clear D. Sequenced sample: peripheral blood. The CDR3 loop reads CASSYSARNSGNTIYF. The CDR3 DNA reads as TGTGCCAGCAGTTACTCAGCACGTAACTCTGGAAACACCATATATTTT.